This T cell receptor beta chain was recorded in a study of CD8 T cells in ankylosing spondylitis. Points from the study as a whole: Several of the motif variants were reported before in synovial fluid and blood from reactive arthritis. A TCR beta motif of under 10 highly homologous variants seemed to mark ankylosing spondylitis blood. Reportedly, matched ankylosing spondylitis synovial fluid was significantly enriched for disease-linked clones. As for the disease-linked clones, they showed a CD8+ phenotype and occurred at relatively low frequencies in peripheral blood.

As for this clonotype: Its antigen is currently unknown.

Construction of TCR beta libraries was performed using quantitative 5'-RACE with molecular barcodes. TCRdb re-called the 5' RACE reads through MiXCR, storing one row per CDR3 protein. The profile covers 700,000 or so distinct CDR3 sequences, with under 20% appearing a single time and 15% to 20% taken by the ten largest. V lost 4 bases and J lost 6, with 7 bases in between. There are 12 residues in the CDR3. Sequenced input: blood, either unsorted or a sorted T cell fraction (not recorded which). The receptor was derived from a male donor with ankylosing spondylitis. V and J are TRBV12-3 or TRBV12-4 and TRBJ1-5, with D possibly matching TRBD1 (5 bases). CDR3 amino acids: CASSYGTQPQHF. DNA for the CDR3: TGTGCCAGCAGTTACGGGACTCAGCCCCAGCATTTT.